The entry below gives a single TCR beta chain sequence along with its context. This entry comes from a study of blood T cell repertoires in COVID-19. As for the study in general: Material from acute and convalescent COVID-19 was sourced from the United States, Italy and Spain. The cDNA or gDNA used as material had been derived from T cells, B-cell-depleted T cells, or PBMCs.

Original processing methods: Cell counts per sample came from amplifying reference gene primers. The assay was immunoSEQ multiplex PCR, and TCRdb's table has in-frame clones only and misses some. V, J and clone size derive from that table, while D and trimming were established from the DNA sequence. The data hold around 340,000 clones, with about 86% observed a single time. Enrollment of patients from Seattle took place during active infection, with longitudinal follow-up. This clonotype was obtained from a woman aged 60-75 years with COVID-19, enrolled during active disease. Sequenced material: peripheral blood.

The CDR3 sequence is CAISASGQKETQYF. CDR3 DNA sequence: TGTGCCATCAGTGCTTCGGGTCAAAAAGAGACCCAGTACTTC. The J gene is TRBJ2-5, the V gene TRBV10-3; D uncertain. V gave up 4 bases and J gave up 3 bases, with 12 bases separating them. Looked up from germline, CDR1 is ENHRY and CDR2 is SYGVKD. The CDR3 has 14 amino acids.